This T cell receptor (beta chain) was sequenced during a study of blood T cells in healthy people across ages. A word on this clonotype: Its antigen is as yet unknown.

PCR was performed a second time for roughly 7 to 11 cycles using a sample-barcoded 5' primer and a J-beta primer mix. TCRdb recomputed calls from the 5' RACE reads with MiXCR, one row per CDR3 protein. The table shows hundreds of thousands of distinct CDR3 sequences, with about 50% occurring only once. Whenever a sample was processed, at least 6 million PBMCs were isolated. Total RNA was isolated from each sample in quantities of at least 6 micrograms. Study results and limitations: Since the PBMCs were unsorted, naive and antigen-experienced cells could not be conclusively compared. The fall in TCR beta diversity per million T cells was roughly linear with age.

From germline, CDR1 is LGHDT and CDR2 YNNKEL (reference sequence). Trimming left V 4 bases short and J 4 bases short, with 11 bases between. This CDR3 region has 14 residues. The TCR comes from a woman older than 75 in good health. The chain uses TRBV3-1 and TRBJ2-1; no reliable D call. Sequencing was performed on blood. In DNA form, the CDR3 reads TGTGCCAGCAGCCTACTAAGCGAGTACAATGAGCAGTTCTTC. Translation: CASSLLSEYNEQFF.